This TCR beta chain is drawn from a study of T cell repertoires in cytomegalovirus infection (dated by TCRdb to between 2018 and 2021). Regarding the study in general: Peptide stimulations targeted recently identified HLA-C-restricted CMV epitopes, whose presentation resists viral immunomodulation, together with well-studied HLA-B-restricted epitopes. Donor HLA type was relevant to the analysis, as public TCR beta signatures indicated carriage of CMV infection together with the matching HLA type.

As to this clonotype: No antigen is known for it. Per-nucleotide qualities are absent, and no much larger clonotype sits a single base away.

The CDR3 contains 14 residues, cysteine and phenylalanine counted. The sequence is cut down to CDR3 DNA, 42 bases in frame from base 1. CDR1 and CDR2, looked up from the germline V gene, are MDHEN and SYDVKM. The V and J ends are trimmed by 6 bases and 1 base, leaving 12 bases between them. The sample's treatment or condition label, decoded: in vitro stimulation with specific CMV peptide epitopes to enrich CMV-specific T cells. What the authors observed across the whole study: The ex vivo response was dominated by HLA-C-restricted CMV-specific TCR beta clonotypes, which also provided the single most frequent clonotype in two of eight donors. In both this cohort and an independent roughly 350-donor cohort, the cumulative frequency of public TCR beta family members distinguished carriers of CMV infection plus the relevant HLA type.

TCRdb shows the sequencer as Illumina HiSeq 1500. TCRdb reran the public reads through fastp at Q25 and MiXCR, keeping productive beta chains. Each record represents a unique CDR3 protein, reported with the most common genes and DNA among its rows. This sample lists 350,000 to 400,000 distinct CDR3 sequences; roughly 34% were detected once. Of the sample, around an eighth is held by the ten largest clones. The TCR comes from a human donor in good health (CMV status not recorded). Some clones in this sample may be carry-over from other donors' samples. The material was cultured PBMCs, obtained from culture after CMV antigen stimulation. The chain is made from TRBV28 and TRBJ1-1, with a tentative D gene TRBD1 over 5 matching bases. The sequenced DNA: TGTGCCAGCAGACCCGACAGACGGAACACTGAAGCTTTCTTT. Its coded protein is CASRPDRRNTEAFF. Extended through the reference TRBV28 and TRBJ1-1 proteins, this CDR3 yields the full variable domain: DVKVTQSSRYLVKRTGEKVFLECVQDMDHENMFWYRQDPGLGLRLIYFSYDVKMKEKGDIPEGYSVSREKKERFSLILESASTNQTSMYLCASRPDRRNTEAFFGQGTRLTVV.